A selection of T cell receptor beta chains follows, all from one sample in a study of shared clonotypes between healthy human individuals. The assay was immunoSEQ multiplex PCR, and TCRdb's table has in-frame clones only and misses some. The table records 2 million to 2.5 million clones, approximately 94% of them present only once. Material for sequencing was naive CD4+ T cells sorted from blood. All receptors derive from a man aged 18 to 29 in good health. CDR3s include the opening cysteine and the closing phenylalanine or tryptophan. The D gene is left open where the match is weak. Some rows mark clone size as missing; the rest say once, few, many or name a class of expanded clone.

cdr3_nt	cdr3_aa	clone_size	cdr3_length	d_call	j_call	v_call
TGTGCCTGGGGGAGGGGGCCGAGCACAGATACGCAGTATTTT	CAWGRGPSTDTQYF	-	14	-	TRBJ2-3	TRBV30
TGTGCCAGCAGAGGGGCCGTAAACCTCGGGGACACAGATACGCAGTATTTT	CASRGAVNLGDTDTQYF	-	17	-	TRBJ2-3	TRBV25-1
TGTGCCAGTAAGCGCGACAGTAACTATGGCTACACCTTC	CASKRDSNYGYTF	-	13	-	TRBJ1-2	TRBV19
TGTGCCAGCAGCGGACAGGGTCAGGGTGAGCAGTTCTTC	CASSGQGQGEQFF	-	13	TRBD1	TRBJ2-1	TRBV27
TGCGCCAGCAGCTTGACCCTTAAAGAGACCCAGTACTTC	CASSLTLKETQYF	-	13	-	TRBJ2-5	TRBV5-1
TGTGCCAGCAGTGGTAGCGGGGCCAAGAGCAATGAGCAGTTCTTC	CASSGSGAKSNEQFF	-	15	TRBD2	TRBJ2-1	TRBV28
TGTGCCAGCAGTCAGGAAGGGTCAGCTGGGGAATTGGGCTATGGCTACACCTTC	CASSQEGSAGELGYGYTF	-	18	-	TRBJ1-2	TRBV2
TGTGCCAGCAGCTTTCTTGCTAGCGGGAGTAATGAGCAGTTCTTC	CASSFLASGSNEQFF	-	15	TRBD2	TRBJ2-1	TRBV5-4
TGTGCCAGCAGTGAATCTGTGGGCTCCTACAATGAGCAGTTCTTC	CASSESVGSYNEQFF	-	15	-	TRBJ2-1	TRBV6-1
TGTGCCAGCAGCTTAGGGGACCGCCTAGCCAAAAACATTCAGTACTTC	CASSLGDRLAKNIQYF	-	16	-	TRBJ2-4	TRBV11-2
TGTGCCAGCAGTTTTACCCCCCCCGACATAGCCAAAAACATTCAGTACTTC	CASSFTPPDIAKNIQYF	once	17	-	TRBJ2-4	TRBV28
TGTGCCAGCAGCGGGGGTTGGGGGTCTTGGACTTACGAGCAGTACTTC	CASSGGWGSWTYEQYF	-	16	-	TRBJ2-7	TRBV11-2
TGTGCCAGCTCACCACTCTGGACTAGCGGCCCCCCCACAGATACGCAGTATTTT	CASSPLWTSGPPTDTQYF	-	18	TRBD2	TRBJ2-3	TRBV18
TGTGCCAGCTCTCCCGGACAGGGGGAGACCCAGTACTTC	CASSPGQGETQYF	-	13	TRBD1	TRBJ2-5	TRBV18
TGCGCCAGCAGCTTGGCCAACTATGGCTACACCTTC	CASSLANYGYTF	-	12	-	TRBJ1-2	TRBV5-1
TGTGCCTGGAGTCCTGGGGAGGATACGCAGTATTTT	CAWSPGEDTQYF	-	12	-	TRBJ2-3	TRBV30
TGTGCCAGCAGCCCGAGGACAGGTCATCAGCCCCAGCATTTT	CASSPRTGHQPQHF	-	14	TRBD1	TRBJ1-5	TRBV7-2